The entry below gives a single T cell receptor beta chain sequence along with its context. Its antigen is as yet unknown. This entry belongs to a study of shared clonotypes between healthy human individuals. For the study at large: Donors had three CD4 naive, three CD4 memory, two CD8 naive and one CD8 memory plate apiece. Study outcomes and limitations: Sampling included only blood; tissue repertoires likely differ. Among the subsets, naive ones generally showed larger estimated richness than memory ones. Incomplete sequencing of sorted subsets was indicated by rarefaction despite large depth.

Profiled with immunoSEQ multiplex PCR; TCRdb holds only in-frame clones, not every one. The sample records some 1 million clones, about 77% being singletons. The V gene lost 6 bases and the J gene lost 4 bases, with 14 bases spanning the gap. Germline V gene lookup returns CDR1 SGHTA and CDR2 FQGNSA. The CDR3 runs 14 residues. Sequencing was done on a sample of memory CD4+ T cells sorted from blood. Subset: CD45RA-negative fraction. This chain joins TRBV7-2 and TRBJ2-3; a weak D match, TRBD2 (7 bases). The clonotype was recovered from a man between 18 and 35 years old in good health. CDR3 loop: CASSWGGAPDTQYF. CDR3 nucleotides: TGTGCCAGCAGTTGGGGGGGGGCCCCAGATACGCAGTATTTT.